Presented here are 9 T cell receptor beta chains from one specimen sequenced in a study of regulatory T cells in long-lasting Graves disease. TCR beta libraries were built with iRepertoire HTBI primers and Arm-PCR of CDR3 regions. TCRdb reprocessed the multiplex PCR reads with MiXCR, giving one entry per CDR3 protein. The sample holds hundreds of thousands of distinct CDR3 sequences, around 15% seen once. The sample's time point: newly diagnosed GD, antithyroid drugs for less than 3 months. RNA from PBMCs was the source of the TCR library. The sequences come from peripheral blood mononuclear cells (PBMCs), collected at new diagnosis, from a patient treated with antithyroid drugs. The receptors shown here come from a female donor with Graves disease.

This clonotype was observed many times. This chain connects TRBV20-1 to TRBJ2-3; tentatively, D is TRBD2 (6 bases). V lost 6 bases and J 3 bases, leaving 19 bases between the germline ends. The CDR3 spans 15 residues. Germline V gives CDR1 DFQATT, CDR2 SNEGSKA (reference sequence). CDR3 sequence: CSAPRSGDHTDTQYF. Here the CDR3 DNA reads TGCAGTGCGCCTCGATCGGGGGACCATACAGATACGCAGTATTTT.

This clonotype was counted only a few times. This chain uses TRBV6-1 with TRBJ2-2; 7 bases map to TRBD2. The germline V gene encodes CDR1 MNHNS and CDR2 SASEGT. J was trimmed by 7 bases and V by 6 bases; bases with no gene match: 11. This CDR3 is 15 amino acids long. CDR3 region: CASSPGLDRIGELFF. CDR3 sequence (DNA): TGTGCCAGCAGCCCCGGACTAGATCGGATCGGGGAGCTGTTTTTT.

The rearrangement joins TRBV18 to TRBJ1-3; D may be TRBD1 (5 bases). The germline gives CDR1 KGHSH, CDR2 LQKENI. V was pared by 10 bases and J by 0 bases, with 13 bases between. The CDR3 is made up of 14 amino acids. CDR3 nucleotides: TGTGCCACAACCGGGACGGTCTCTGGAAACACCATATATTTT. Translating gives CATTGTVSGNTIYF.

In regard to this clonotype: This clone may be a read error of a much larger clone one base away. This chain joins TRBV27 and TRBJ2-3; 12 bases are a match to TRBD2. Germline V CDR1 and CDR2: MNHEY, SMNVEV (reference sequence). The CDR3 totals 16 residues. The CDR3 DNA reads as TGTGCCAGCAGCCGCGAGACTAGCGGGGGACCAGATACGGAGTATTTT. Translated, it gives CASSRETSGGPDTEYF.

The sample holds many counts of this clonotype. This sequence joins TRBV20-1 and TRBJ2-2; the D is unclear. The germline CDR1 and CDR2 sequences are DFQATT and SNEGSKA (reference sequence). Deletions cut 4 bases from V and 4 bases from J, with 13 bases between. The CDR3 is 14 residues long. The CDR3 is CSAIRRASTGELFF. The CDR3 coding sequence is TGCAGTGCTATACGCCGGGCTTCCACCGGGGAGCTGTTTTTT.

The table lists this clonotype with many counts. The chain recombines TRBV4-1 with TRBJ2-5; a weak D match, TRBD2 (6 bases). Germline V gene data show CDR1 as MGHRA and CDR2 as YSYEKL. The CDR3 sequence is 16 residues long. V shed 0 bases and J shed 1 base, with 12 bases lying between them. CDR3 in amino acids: CASSQDQGGTQETQYF. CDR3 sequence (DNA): TGCGCCAGCAGCCAAGATCAGGGCGGGACCCAAGAGACCCAGTACTTC.

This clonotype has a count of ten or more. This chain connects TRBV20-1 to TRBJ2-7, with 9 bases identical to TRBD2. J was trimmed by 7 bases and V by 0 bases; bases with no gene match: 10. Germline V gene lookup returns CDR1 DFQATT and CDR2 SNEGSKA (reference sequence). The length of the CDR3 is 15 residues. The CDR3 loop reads CSARDPLAGLLEQYF. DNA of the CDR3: TGCAGTGCTAGAGATCCCCTAGCGGGACTACTTGAGCAGTACTTC.

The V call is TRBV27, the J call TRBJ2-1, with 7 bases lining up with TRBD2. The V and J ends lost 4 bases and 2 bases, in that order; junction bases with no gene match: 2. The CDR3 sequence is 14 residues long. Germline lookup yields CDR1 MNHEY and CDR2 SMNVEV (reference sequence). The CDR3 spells CASSWGGAYNEQFF. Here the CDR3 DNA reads TGTGCCAGCAGTTGGGGAGGGGCCTACAATGAGCAGTTCTTC.

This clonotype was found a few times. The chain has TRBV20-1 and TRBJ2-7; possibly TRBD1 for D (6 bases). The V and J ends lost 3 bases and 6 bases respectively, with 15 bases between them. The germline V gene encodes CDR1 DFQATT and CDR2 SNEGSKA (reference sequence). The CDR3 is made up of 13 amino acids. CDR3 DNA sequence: TGCAGTGCTAGCGAAGGGGGAAGGGCCGAGCAGTACTTC. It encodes CSASEGGRAEQYF.